The rows below give T cell receptor beta chains drawn from one sample of a study of T cell responses to AZD1222 COVID-19 vaccine. Generated by immunoSEQ multiplex PCR, the TCRdb table keeps only in-frame clones and is missing some. This sample has some 80,000 clones, with 80% to 90% found just once. The sample was peripheral blood, taken on day 0 of AZD1222 vaccination. These receptors all stem from an adult in good health. Both conserved end residues are part of each CDR3.

v_call	j_call	cdr3_aa
TRBV2	TRBJ1-1	CASNNQQGTEAFF
TRBV5-1	TRBJ1-2	CASRGAGHTNYGYTF
TRBV7-9	TRBJ1-4	CASSLAGGNEKLFF
TRBV19	TRBJ2-2	CASRDRGAGKRNTGELFF
TRBV27	TRBJ1-5	CASSLSKGVGNQPQHF
TRBV6-5	TRBJ1-3	CASTALTSGNTIYF
TRBV5-1	TRBJ1-5	CASSPGVFNQPQHF
TRBV7-2	TRBJ1-3	CASSLGSGPGNTIYF
TRBV7-9	TRBJ1-6	CASSSPGGSPGDSPLHF
TRBV6-5	TRBJ1-2	CASRAGDTNYGYTF
TRBV7-2	TRBJ1-5	CASSLVLGVNQPQHF
TRBV7-3	TRBJ2-1	CASSSGGTSEPNEQFF
TRBV7-2	TRBJ2-3	CASSPPGLAGDNQYF
TRBV27	TRBJ2-3	CASSPGGAGGPTQYF
TRBV5-4	TRBJ2-3	CASSLGEFMYKDTQYF
TRBV4-1	TRBJ2-1	CASSQSRGQGTDEQFF
TRBV7-2	TRBJ1-5	CASSLRGNQPQHF
TRBV7-9	TRBJ1-1	CASSKGQENTEAFF
TRBV30	TRBJ2-1	CAWSGDRLPYNEQFF
TRBV3-1/TRBV3-2	TRBJ1-5	CASSQDQHMDQPQHF
TRBV20-1	TRBJ2-3	CSASLQRGADTQYF
TRBV24-1	TRBJ2-2	CATSELGTGETGELFF
TRBV29-1	TRBJ2-2	CSVEGTGGTGELFF
TRBV5-8	TRBJ1-1	CASSLVTTGATEAFF
TRBV30	TRBJ2-2	CAWSPGTRSSGELFF
TRBV27	TRBJ1-6	CASRTAGVDSPLHF